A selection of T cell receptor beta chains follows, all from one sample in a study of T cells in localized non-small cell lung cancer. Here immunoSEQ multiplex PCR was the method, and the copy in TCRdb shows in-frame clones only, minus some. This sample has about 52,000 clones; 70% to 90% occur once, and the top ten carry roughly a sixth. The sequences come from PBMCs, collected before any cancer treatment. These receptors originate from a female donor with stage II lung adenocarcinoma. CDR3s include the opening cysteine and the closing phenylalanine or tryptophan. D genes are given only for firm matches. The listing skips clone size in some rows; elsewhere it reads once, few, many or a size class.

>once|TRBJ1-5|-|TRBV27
TGTGCCAGCAGTTTATGGGGGGTCAATCAGCCCCAGCATTTT
CASSLWGVNQPQHF
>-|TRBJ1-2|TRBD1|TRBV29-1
TGCAGCGTTCAGGGGGGGCCTACAGGGTCTAACTATGGCTACACCTTC
CSVQGGPTGSNYGYTF
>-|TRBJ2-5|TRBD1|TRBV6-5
TGTGCCAGCACCCGGCAGGGGGCGACCCAAGAGACCCAGTACTTC
CASTRQGATQETQYF
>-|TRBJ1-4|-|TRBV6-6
TGTGCCAGCAGCCCTACAGGGAGTGGTGAAAAACTGTTTTTT
CASSPTGSGEKLFF
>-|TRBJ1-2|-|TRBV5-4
TGTGCCAGCAGCTTGCAGGGGTTGGATGGCTACACCTTC
CASSLQGLDGYTF
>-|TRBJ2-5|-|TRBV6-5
TGTGCCAGCAGTCTTGGGGAGACCCAGTACTTC
CASSLGETQYF
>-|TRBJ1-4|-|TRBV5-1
TGCGCCAGCAGCTTGGAACCCCCGGGAGGGGATGAAAAACTGTTTTTT
CASSLEPPGGDEKLFF
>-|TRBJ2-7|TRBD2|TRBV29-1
TGCAGCGTCAAGGGTAGCGGGGGGGCCTACGAGCAGTACTTC
CSVKGSGGAYEQYF
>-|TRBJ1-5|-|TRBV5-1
TGCGCCAGCAGCTTGGAAACAGGGTCTCAGCCCCAGCATTTT
CASSLETGSQPQHF
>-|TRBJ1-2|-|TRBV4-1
TGCGCCAGCAGCCAAGATCGGGTCGGCTACACCTTC
CASSQDRVGYTF
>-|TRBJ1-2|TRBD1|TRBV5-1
TGCGCCAGCAGCTCCCGGGGACAGGGTTATACGAACTATGGCTACACCTTC
CASSSRGQGYTNYGYTF
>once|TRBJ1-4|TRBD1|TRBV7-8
TGTGCCAGCAGCTTATGGGGACAGGGTAATGAAAAACTGTTTTTT
CASSLWGQGNEKLFF
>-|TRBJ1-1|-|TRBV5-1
TGCGCCAGCAGCTTGGAAGCGAACACTGAAGCTTTCTTT
CASSLEANTEAFF
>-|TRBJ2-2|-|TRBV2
TGTGCCAGCACCACTGGAGAGACCACCGGGGAGCTGTTTTTT
CASTTGETTGELFF
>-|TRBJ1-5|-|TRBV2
TGTGCCAGCAGTGTCTACAGGGACCAGCCCCAGCATTTT
CASSVYRDQPQHF
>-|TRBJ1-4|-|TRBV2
TGTGCCAGCAGTGAAGCGCTCGGGGGGAAACTGTTTTTT
CASSEALGGKLFF
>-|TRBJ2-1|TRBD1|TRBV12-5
TGTGCTAGTGGTTTGGGGGACAGCTTCAATGAGCAGTTCTTC
CASGLGDSFNEQFF
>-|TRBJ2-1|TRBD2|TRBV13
TGTGCCAGCAGCACAGCTCCTGGACTAGCGGTTCCCAATGAGCAGTTCTTC
CASSTAPGLAVPNEQFF
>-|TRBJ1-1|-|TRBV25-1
TGTGCCAGCAGGACCAGAGCCAATGAAGCTTTCTTT
CASRTRANEAFF
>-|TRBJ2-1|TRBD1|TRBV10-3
TGTGCCATCAGTGACTCTCGACAGGGGGAGCAGTTCTTC
CAISDSRQGEQFF
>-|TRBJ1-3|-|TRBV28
TGTGCCAGCAAAGTTAGCTCTGGAAACACCATATATTTT
CASKVSSGNTIYF
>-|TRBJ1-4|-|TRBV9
TGTGCCAGCAGCGTAGCGGCCGGGAAGGGGAATGAAAAACTGTTTTTT
CASSVAAGKGNEKLFF
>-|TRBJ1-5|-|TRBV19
TGTGCCAGTAGTCAGCAGGGTAATCAGCCCCAGCATTTT
CASSQQGNQPQHF
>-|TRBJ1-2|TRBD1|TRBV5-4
TGTGCCAGCAGCTTGGACAGGGGTTCCTATGGCTACACCTTC
CASSLDRGSYGYTF
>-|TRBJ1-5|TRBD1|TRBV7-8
TGTGCCAGCAGCCCGGACGAGGGACAGGGGCGCCTCTATAGCAATCAGCCCCAGCATTTT
CASSPDEGQGRLYSNQPQHF
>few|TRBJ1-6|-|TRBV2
TGTGCCAGCAGTGCGGCAGCTTCTAATTCACCCCTCCACTTT
CASSAAASNSPLHF
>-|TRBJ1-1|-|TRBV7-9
TGTGCCAGCAGCTTACTCCGTATTCCTGAAGCTTTCTTT
CASSLLRIPEAFF
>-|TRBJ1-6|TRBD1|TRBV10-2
TGCGCCAGCACTCGAGAGGGGACAGGGTATTCACCCCTCCACTTT
CASTREGTGYSPLHF
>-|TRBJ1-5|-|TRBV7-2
TGTGCCAGCAGCCCCTACAGGGATCAGCCCCAGCATTTT
CASSPYRDQPQHF
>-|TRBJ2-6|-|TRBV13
TGTGCCAGCAGCTTAAGAAGGCCCCAGGGGGCCAACGTCCTGACTTTC
CASSLRRPQGANVLTF
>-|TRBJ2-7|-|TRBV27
TGTGCCAGCAGTTTATTCTGGGGGAACACCTACGAGCAGTACTTC
CASSLFWGNTYEQYF
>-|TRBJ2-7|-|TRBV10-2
TGCGCCAGCAGCCTGAAAGGGCCCTACGAGCAGTACTTC
CASSLKGPYEQYF
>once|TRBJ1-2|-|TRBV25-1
TGTGCCAGCAGTCCTCCGGGGGCGACCTATGGCTACACCTTC
CASSPPGATYGYTF
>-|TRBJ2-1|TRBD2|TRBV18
TGTGCCAGCTCACCAGGGACTAGCTCCTACAATGAGCAGTTCTTC
CASSPGTSSYNEQFF
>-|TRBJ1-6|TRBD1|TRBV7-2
TGTGCCAGCAGCCTAGGACAGGGGGGGAATAATTCACCCCTCCACTTT
CASSLGQGGNNSPLHF
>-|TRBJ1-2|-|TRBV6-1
TGTGCCAGCAGTAGGGAACAAGCTAACTATGGCTACACCTTC
CASSREQANYGYTF
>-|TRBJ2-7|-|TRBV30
TGTGCCTGGAGTCTTACCGGGACTCACCCTCCTCTGAGCTTC
CAWSLTGTHPPLSF
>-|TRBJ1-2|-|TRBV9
TGTGCCAGCAGCGTAGATGGAGGGTATGGCTACACCTTC
CASSVDGGYGYTF
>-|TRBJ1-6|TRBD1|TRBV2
TGTGCCAGCAGTCGTGACAGGGGTGGCTCACCCCTCCACTTT
CASSRDRGGSPLHF
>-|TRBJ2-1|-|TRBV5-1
TGCGCCAGCAGCTTGGCACAAATGGGCTACAATGAGCAGTTCTTC
CASSLAQMGYNEQFF
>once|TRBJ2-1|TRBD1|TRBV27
TGTGCCAGCAGTCAACTGGGAACGACAGGGATCAATGAGCAGTTCTTC
CASSQLGTTGINEQFF
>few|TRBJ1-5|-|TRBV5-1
TGCGCCAGCAGCTTGTCGGGGCTTCAGCCCCAGCATTTT
CASSLSGLQPQHF
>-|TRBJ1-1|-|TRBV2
TGTGCCAGTAGGGCGGGACCCGCGGCTTTCTTT
CASRAGPAAFF
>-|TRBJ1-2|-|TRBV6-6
TGTGCCAGCAGTCCCCCCGGGAAAGGGTATGGCTACACCTTC
CASSPPGKGYGYTF
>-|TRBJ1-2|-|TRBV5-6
TGTGCCAGCAGCTTGGTTCGGGGGCCTAACTATGGCCACACCTTC
CASSLVRGPNYGHTF
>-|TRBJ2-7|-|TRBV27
TGTGCCAGCAGTTTAATGCGGGCAGGGGATGACGAGCAGTACTTC
CASSLMRAGDDEQYF
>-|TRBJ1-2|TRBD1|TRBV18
TGTGCCAGCTCCGAAGGACAGGGAGCGGGCTATGGCTACACCTTC
CASSEGQGAGYGYTF
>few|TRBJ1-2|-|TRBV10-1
TGCGCCAGCAGTGAGAAGGGAAGCAACTATGGCTACACCTTC
CASSEKGSNYGYTF
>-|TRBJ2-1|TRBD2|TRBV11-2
TGTGCCAGCAGCTTCAGCCCCGGGACTAGAGGTGAGCAGTTCTTC
CASSFSPGTRGEQFF
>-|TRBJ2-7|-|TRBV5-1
TGCGCCAGCAGCCTCTTGGGGGGCACCTACGAGCAGTACTTC
CASSLLGGTYEQYF
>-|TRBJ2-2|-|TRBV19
TGTGCCAGTAGGGGCGGGGAGCTGTTTTTT
CASRGGELFF
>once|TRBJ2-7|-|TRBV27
TGTGCCAGCAGTTTATCAGGACCGCCAGTCGAGCAGTACTTC
CASSLSGPPVEQYF
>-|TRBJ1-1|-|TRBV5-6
TGTGCCAGCAGCCCCCAGAGGGGGGCCAACACTGAAGCTTTCTTT
CASSPQRGANTEAFF
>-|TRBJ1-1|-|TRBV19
TGTGCCAGTAGTATCGATCGTGAAGGTCCTGAAGCTTTCTTT
CASSIDREGPEAFF
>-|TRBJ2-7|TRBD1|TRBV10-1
TGCGCCAGCAGTGAGAGGGGACAGGGTATCCACGAGCAGTACTTC
CASSERGQGIHEQYF
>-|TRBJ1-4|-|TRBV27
TGTGCCAGCAGTCCTGGGGTATCGACTAATGAAAAACTGTTTTTT
CASSPGVSTNEKLFF
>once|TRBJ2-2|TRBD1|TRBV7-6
TGTGCCAGCAGCTTAAACAGGGGTTCCGACACCGGGGAGCTGTTTTTT
CASSLNRGSDTGELFF
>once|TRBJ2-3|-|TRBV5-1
TGCGCCAGCAGCTTGGACACAAGTGGGGCCGAGGCAGATACGCAGTATTTT
CASSLDTSGAEADTQYF
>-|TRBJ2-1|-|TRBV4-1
TGCGCCAGCAGCCAGAAGATAGCAGGGGGGGGCTCCTACAATGAGCAGTTCTTC
CASSQKIAGGGSYNEQFF